This section outlines one T cell receptor beta chain sequence together with its context. This sample is drawn from a study of blood T cell repertoires in COVID-19. The CDR3 spans 12 residues. Germline CDR1 and CDR2: GTSNPN and SVGIG (reference sequence). V dropped 2 bases and J dropped 8 bases, with 12 bases sitting between them. The assay was immunoSEQ multiplex PCR, and TCRdb's table has in-frame clones only and misses some. The data contain approximately 150,000 clones, roughly 90% of them seen just once; the ten biggest clones take up roughly 1.6%. This chain joins TRBV30 and TRBJ1-2; possible D gene TRBD1, 6 bases. The clonotype originates from a human donor in a cohort sampled during active COVID-19. The sequenced material came from peripheral blood. The CDR3 here is CAWSKGGGGYTF. CDR3 DNA sequence: TGTGCCTGGAGTAAAGGGGGTGGCGGCTACACCTTC.